This T cell receptor (beta chain) appears in the sequencing data of a study of T cell changes during pregnancy in multiple sclerosis. The CDR3 is made up of 15 amino acids. Germline CDR1 is SGDLS and CDR2 is YYNGEE. Trimming cost V 4 bases and J 1 base, with 14 bases left between them. Libraries were prepared by immunoSEQ multiplex PCR; TCRdb keeps only in-frame clonotypes and omits some of them. This sample has around 31,000 clones, with 85% to 95% found just once. Sequenced material: CD4+ T cells from peripheral blood mononuclear cells, taken in the second trimester of pregnancy. This chain uses TRBV9 with TRBJ1-1; a possible D gene is TRBD1 (6 bases). This TCR was sampled from a female donor with multiple sclerosis, enrolled in a pregnancy study. CDR3 DNA: TGTGCCAGCAGCCCCAGGATAGGGGGGAACACTGAAGCTTTCTTT. Amino acids: CASSPRIGGNTEAFF. Looking up the rest from reference TRBV9 and TRBJ1-1 gives the full variable domain: DSGVTQTPKHLITATGQRVTLRCSPRSGDLSVYWYQQSLDQGLQFLIQYYNGEERAKGNILERFSAQQFPDLHSELNLSSLELGDSALYFCASSPRIGGNTEAFFGQGTRLTVV.